This TCR beta chain was identified in a study of coeliac disease. The overall study: The study queried TRBV7-2 bias without high-resolution HLA data.

Sequencing used immunoSEQ multiplex PCR; TCRdb keeps in-frame clones, though not all of them. The sample lists thousands of clones, about 47% occurring once. Notes on the study in general: Few TRB amino acid sequences were shared between samples; most were unique.

This clone turned up a few times. What it recognizes is unknown. Germline V gene sequence: CDR1 SGHDN, CDR2 FVKESK. The ends were cut back, 0 bases at V and 5 bases at J, with 10 bases in the middle. The CDR3 spans 14 residues. Sequencing used one aliquot of 500,000 cells per fraction. The V gene is TRBV14, the J gene TRBJ1-1, with D tentatively TRBD1 (5 bases). The receptor's source is a woman between 65 and 79 years old with celiac disease. The sample consisted of intraepithelial lymphocytes from the gut. The CDR3 is CASSQDFGGTEAFF. The CDR3 DNA reads as TGTGCCAGCAGCCAAGATTTCGGGGGGACTGAAGCTTTCTTT.